The present T cell receptor beta chain was sequenced within a study of blood T cells in healthy people across ages. Study-wide findings and caveats: Aged donors had fewer naive CD4+ cells and lower diversity than long-lived donors. Estimates of total diversity, which came from one million sequenced T cells, were considered to be underestimates.

The use of a sample-barcoded 5' primer and a J-beta primer mix characterized a second PCR of about 7 to 12 cycles. Each cDNA molecule was tagged by a template-switch adaptor with 12 random nucleotides. No fewer than 2.5 million CDR3-containing paired-end reads came from each sample. TCRdb re-called the 5' RACE reads with MiXCR, one entry per CDR3 protein. The table includes hundreds of thousands of distinct CDR3 sequences, 58% detected once. Turning to this clonotype: As yet, its antigen is unknown.

The TCR originated in a man aged 55-75 years in good health. Sequencing was performed on blood.

CDR3 region: CASTRDWTNSPLHF. The CDR3 DNA sequence: TGTGCCAGCACCAGGGACTGGACTAATTCACCCCTCCACTTT. This chain joins TRBV12-3 or TRBV12-4 and TRBJ1-6; TRBD1 might be the D (5 bases). With 7 bases removed from V and 6 bases from J, the gap between germline ends came to 13 bases. The CDR3 has 14 residues.